This T cell receptor beta chain came from a study of T cells after yellow fever vaccination (dated by TCRdb to the late 2010s). Turning to the overall study: The SMART-Seq v4 Ultra Low Input RNA kit was used to prepare libraries from fractions with low cell numbers. To follow T-cell clones before and after primary and booster YFV17D yellow fever vaccination, bulk TCR alpha and beta repertoires were sequenced over time. Two healthy male donors, one aged 18 to 29 and one aged 30 to 40 years, made up the cohort. Bulk PBMC replicates and cell subsets were isolated from blood drawn at multiple timepoints before and after both primary and secondary immunization.

The research as a whole found: Computational filtering was required because FACS-sorted repertoires could contain abundant contaminating clonotypes from the bulk population. Most clones expanded after primary vaccination (roughly 96% of CD4 and roughly 91% of CD8) were re-detected after the booster, suggesting that broad memory maintenance occurred. Because only a couple of donors were included in the study, the extent to which the findings can be generalized is limited. The secondary T-cell response was found to be weaker but faster than the primary response, with a peak reached on day 5 rather than on day 15. A small fraction of clonotypes showed up in both the CD4 and CD8 compartments, probably as a result of convergent recombination.

Synthesis of TCR cDNA relied on 5'RACE template switching, a step that introduced a universal primer site along with unique molecular identifiers. Priming for cDNA synthesis came from both the TCR alpha and TCR beta constant segments. Library amplification involved two PCR steps, and the second step added sample barcodes and sequencing adapters. Sequencing of libraries was performed on Illumina HiSeq 2500 (2x100 bp) or NovaSeq (2x150 bp). In the authors' own workflow: Reads were demultiplexed and collapsed into UMI consensus sequences with MIGEC, and V(D)J alignment was performed with MiXCR. Vaccine-responding clonotypes were defined with edgeR using replicate PBMC samples, requiring FDR below 0.01 and a log2 fold change above 5 up to day 15. Bulk clonotypes were assigned CD4 or CD8 identity according to which sequenced CD4 or CD8 repertoire held them at higher abundance. TCRdb passed the public sequencing reads through fastp at Q25 and MiXCR, retaining productive beta sequences. Under each unique CDR3 protein, matching rows form one entry showing the most common genes and DNA. The V and J calls come from TCRdb's annotation, not from the publication. The sample table contains a few hundred thousand distinct CDR3 sequences; only one count was recorded for around 13% of them. Roughly 0.5% of the sample lies in the top ten.

From the cysteine up to the phenylalanine, the CDR3 has a length of 13 residues. The kept DNA is CDR3 alone, 39 bases in frame from the first base. CDR1 DFQATT and CDR2 SNEGSKA are derived from the germline V gene (reference sequence). The sample's treatment or condition, from its label and the paper: live attenuated yellow fever vaccine strain. A standard Ficoll-Paque protocol was used to isolate PBMCs from peripheral blood. Dynabeads CD4 and CD8 positive selection kits were used to isolate the CD4 and CD8 T-cell fractions. RNA was extracted with TriZol from bulk PBMCs, CD4 and CD8 fractions, and dextramer-positive and dextramer-negative fractions. About this clonotype itself: What antigen it recognizes has not been identified. No quality values exist for individual bases; no much larger clone is one base distant.

The chain links TRBV20-1 with TRBJ2-3, and TRBD2 matches 14 of the central bases. The sequence derives from a man younger than 40 who received the YFV17D yellow fever vaccine. This sample comprised CD4+ T cells sorted from PBMCs, obtained 45 days after the yellow fever booster vaccination. The DNA sequence follows: TGCAGGGGGACTAGCGGGAGTCCTGATACGCAGTATTTT. The encoded protein is CRGTSGSPDTQYF.